Each of the 10 T cell receptor beta chains below was sequenced from the same sample in a study of neurological immune-mediated disorders. Using its own MiXCR run on the 5' RACE reads, TCRdb lists one record per CDR3 protein. Of tens of thousands of distinct CDR3 sequences listed, about 4% are singletons. Regarding time point: longitudinal time-point 3. The material sequenced was PBMCs. Receptor source: a woman aged 55-70 years with multiple sclerosis.

This clonotype has more than one count but fewer than ten. The chain recombines TRBV7-9 with TRBJ2-7, with a weak D call TRBD1 (6 bases). This CDR3 has 13 amino acids. Per germline, CDR1 SEHNR and CDR2 FQNEAQ (reference sequence). The germline V and J ends were trimmed by 5 bases and 3 bases, with 11 bases remaining between them. The CDR3 region has the DNA TGTGCCAGCAGCGAACCGACAGGCTACGAGCAGTACTTC. Protein product: CASSEPTGYEQYF. Variable domain in full (rest from reference TRBV7-9 and TRBJ2-7): DTGVSQNPRHKITKRGQNVTFRCDPISEHNRLYWYRQTLGQGPEFLTYFQNEAQLEKSRLLSDRFSAERPKGSFSTLEIQRTEQGDSAMYLCASSEPTGYEQYFGPGTRLTVT.

This clonotype was seen ten or more times. The V and J genes are TRBV4-1 and TRBJ1-6; D perhaps matches TRBD1 (6 bases). The length of the CDR3 is 14 residues. CDR1 and CDR2 (germline): MGHRA, YSYEKL. V lost 1 base to trimming and J lost 17 bases, with 18 bases between them. Here the CDR3 reads CASSQAPGPGGFHF. The CDR3 region has the DNA TGCGCCAGCAGCCAAGCCCCGGGACCGGGGGGCTTCCACTTT.

This clonotype has at least ten counts. This rearrangement joins TRBV4-1 to TRBJ2-2, with a tentative D call TRBD1 (6 bases). CDR3 size: 20 residues. Trimming cost V 0 bases and J 0 bases, with 20 bases left between them. CDR1 is MGHRA, CDR2 YSYEKL, per germline. CDR3 nucleotides: TGCGCCAGCAGCCAAGACGGGTCCAGGGGCCAGTTCGCGAACACCGGGGAGCTGTTTTTT. The encoded protein is CASSQDGSRGQFANTGELFF.

This clonotype was seen at least ten times. V is TRBV7-2 and J is TRBJ2-7; D is undetermined. Germline V gene lookup returns CDR1 SGHTA and CDR2 FQGNSA. The CDR3 contains 15 residues. V gave up 2 bases and J gave up 3 bases, with 14 bases separating them. The CDR3 sequence: CASSLTFGSLYEQYF. The DNA of the CDR3 is TGTGCCAGCAGCTTAACTTTTGGCAGTCTCTACGAGCAGTACTTC.

J is TRBJ2-1 and V is TRBV6-5, with 8 bases identical to TRBD1. This CDR3 region has 15 residues. Germline values: CDR1 MNHEY, CDR2 SVGAGI. V lost 0 bases, J lost 6 bases, and 4 bases stayed unmatched. CDR3 amino acids: CASSYSTTGGNEQFF. The CDR3 nucleotides are TGTGCCAGCAGTTACTCGACAACAGGGGGCAATGAGCAGTTCTTC.

This clonotype has ten or more counts. V gene TRBV5-1 combines with J gene TRBJ2-5; D gene unclear. The germline CDR1 and CDR2 sequences are SGHRS and YFSETQ. This CDR3 is built from 13 residues. V was trimmed by 4 bases and J by 5 bases, leaving 12 bases between them. Here the CDR3 reads CASSPDPRETQYF. The CDR3 coding sequence is TGCGCCAGCAGCCCGGACCCAAGGGAGACCCAGTACTTC.

A remark on this clonotype: Germline and junction disagree at one end, which may indicate a read error. The chain recombines TRBV5-1 with TRBJ2-7, with 10 bases fitting TRBD1. CDR1 is SGHRS and CDR2 is YFSETQ in the germline V gene. The length of the CDR3 is 13 residues. CDR3 protein: CASSPGTGVDLDF. The CDR3 nucleotides read TGCGCCAGCAGCCCCGGGACAGGGGTGGATTTGGACTTC. The full variable domain, its missing parts supplied by reference TRBV5-1 and TRBJ2-7, is KAGVTQTPRYLIKTRGQQVTLSCSPISGHRSVSWYQQTPGQGLQFLFEYFSETQRNKGNFPGRFSGRQFSNSRSEMNVSTLELGDSALYLCASSPGTGVDLDFGPGTRLTVT.

This clonotype was seen ten or more times. The chain carries TRBV7-2 and TRBJ2-1; D perhaps matches TRBD2 (7 bases). V lost 3 bases and J 7 bases, leaving 19 bases between the germline ends. The CDR3 extends over 16 amino acids. Germline V CDR1 and CDR2: SGHTA, FQGNSA. The CDR3 sequence is CASSFLGGGRVNEQFF. CDR3 sequence (DNA): TGTGCCAGCAGCTTCTTGGGGGGGGGCCGTGTGAATGAGCAGTTCTTC.

This clonotype was seen repeatedly, ten times or more. The J gene is TRBJ2-2, the V gene TRBV5-1; no clear D gene. Germline loops: CDR1 SGHRS, CDR2 YFSETQ. CDR3 size: 14 residues. Between the trimmed V and J ends, which lost 0 bases and 5 bases, there was a span of 8 bases. The CDR3 coding sequence is TGCGCCAGCAGCTTGGCCATAGGAACCGGGGAGCTGTTTTTT. As protein: CASSLAIGTGELFF.

This clonotype was seen ten or more times. This chain uses TRBV20-1 with TRBJ1-1; 7 bases agree with TRBD1. Trimming at V came to 0 bases and at J to 6 bases, leaving 13 bases not matched to a gene. This CDR3 spans 16 amino acids. From germline, CDR1 is DFQATT and CDR2 SNEGSKA (reference sequence). CDR3 sequence: CSARDPSRQGIAEAFF. The CDR3, as DNA: TGCAGTGCTAGAGATCCCTCGCGACAGGGAATCGCTGAAGCTTTCTTT.